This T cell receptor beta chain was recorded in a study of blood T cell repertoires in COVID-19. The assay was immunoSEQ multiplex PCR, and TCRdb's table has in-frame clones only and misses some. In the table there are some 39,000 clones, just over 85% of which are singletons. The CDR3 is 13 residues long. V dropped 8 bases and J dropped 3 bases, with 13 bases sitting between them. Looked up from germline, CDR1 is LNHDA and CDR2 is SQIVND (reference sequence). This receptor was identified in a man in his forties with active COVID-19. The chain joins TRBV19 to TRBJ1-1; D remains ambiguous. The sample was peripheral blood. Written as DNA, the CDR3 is TGTGCCAGTTCCCTAGTCCTCGACACTGAAGCTTTCTTT. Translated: CASSLVLDTEAFF.